The 10 T cell receptor beta chains listed next were all sequenced from one sample in a study of blood T cell repertoires in COVID-19. The assay was immunoSEQ multiplex PCR, and TCRdb's table has in-frame clones only and misses some. The sample carries fewer than 50,000 clones, around 81% recorded once. The specimen sequenced was peripheral blood. The origin of the receptors is a man aged 50-59 years with active COVID-19.

The J gene is TRBJ1-1, the V gene TRBV5-1; D perhaps matches TRBD1 (5 bases). With 2 bases removed from V and 0 bases from J, the gap between germline ends came to 20 bases. CDR1 and CDR2 from the germline V gene are SGHRS and YFSETQ. This CDR3 is built from 18 residues. Here the CDR3 DNA reads TGCGCCAGCAGCTTTTTCTTGGGACTCTCCCTCATGAACACTGAAGCTTTCTTT. Residues: CASSFFLGLSLMNTEAFF.

This clone was recorded a few times. CDR3 residues: CASRETGSYGYTF. DNA of the CDR3: TGTGCCAGCAGAGAGACAGGATCCTATGGCTACACCTTC. The rearrangement uses TRBV6-4 and TRBJ1-2; D is perhaps TRBD1 (6 bases). The CDR3 is 13 residues long. CDR1 and CDR2 from the germline V gene are MRHNA and SNTAGT. V lost 6 bases to trimming and J lost 4 bases, with 12 bases between them.

The J gene is TRBJ1-6, the V gene TRBV5-1; 9 bases agree with TRBD1. Germline CDR1 reads SGHRS; CDR2 reads YFSETQ. With 4 bases clipped from V and 6 bases from J, the junction kept 5 bases outside the gene matches. This CDR3 contains 15 residues. The CDR3 loop reads CASSEGTGSNSPLHF. The CDR3 DNA sequence: TGCGCCAGCAGCGAGGGGACAGGGAGTAATTCACCCCTCCACTTT.

The CDR3 region has the DNA TGTGCCAGCAGTTTCTCCGGGACAGCCTACGAGCAGTACTTC. Its translation: CASSFSGTAYEQYF. The chain couples TRBV27 to TRBJ2-7, with TRBD1 matching over 7 bases. J lost 2 bases, V lost 3 bases, and 4 bases had no gene match. This CDR3 comprises 14 residues. The germline CDR1 and CDR2 sequences are MNHEY and SMNVEV (reference sequence).

The chain carries TRBV7-2 and TRBJ1-2, with no clear D. V gave up 5 bases and J gave up 6 bases, with 16 bases separating them. The germline V gene encodes CDR1 SGHTA and CDR2 FQGNSA. This CDR3 comprises 14 residues. This chain's CDR3 is CASSPGGNRDGYTF. In DNA, the CDR3 is TGTGCCAGCAGCCCCGGCGGGAATAGGGATGGCTACACCTTC.

The genes are TRBV15 and TRBJ1-2, with D possibly TRBD1 on 5 matching bases. CDR1 and CDR2 (germline): LNHNV, YYDKDF (reference sequence). The CDR3 runs to 14 residues. V dropped 5 bases and J dropped 2 bases, with 12 bases sitting between them. Here the CDR3 DNA reads TGTGCCACCAGCCCCTCGGGGGAAAACTATGGCTACACCTTC. Its protein is CATSPSGENYGYTF.

The chain has TRBV27 and TRBJ1-2; 8 positions agree with TRBD1. The CDR3 has 16 residues. Looked up from germline, CDR1 is MNHEY and CDR2 is SMNVEV (reference sequence). After removal of 4 bases from V and 6 bases from J, the junction contained 13 bases not matched to a gene. The chain's CDR3 is CASSSKGNRGVDGYTF. CDR3 sequence (DNA): TGTGCCAGCAGTTCAAAGGGCAACAGGGGGGTAGATGGCTACACCTTC.

The rearrangement links TRBV28 to TRBJ1-1, with TRBD1 matching 8 bases. V dropped 7 bases and J dropped 0; count of bases not matched to a gene: 4. CDR1 and CDR2 from the germline V gene are MDHEN and SYDVKM. This CDR3 is 14 amino acids long. CDR3 loop: CASKKDRVNTEAFF. The CDR3 nucleotides read TGTGCCAGCAAAAAGGACAGGGTGAACACTGAAGCTTTCTTT.

This clone was observed a single time. In DNA form, the CDR3 reads TGTGCCAGCAGCGTTAAGACAGGGAACACTGAAGCTTTCTTT. It yields the protein CASSVKTGNTEAFF. The chain recombines TRBV5-4 with TRBJ1-1; TRBD1 might be the D (6 bases). Per the germline V gene, CDR1 is SGHNT and CDR2 is YYREEE (reference sequence). V lost 4 bases and J 1 base, leaving 11 bases between the germline ends. This CDR3 is 14 amino acids long.

V gene TRBV28 combines with J gene TRBJ2-5, with D hard to call. V lost 6 bases to trimming and J lost 5 bases, with 16 bases between them. Germline V gene lookup returns CDR1 MDHEN and CDR2 SYDVKM. The CDR3 consists of 14 residues. The DNA for the CDR3 is TGTGCCAGCAGCGCCACAGCTTATATTGAGACCCAGTACTTC. Amino acid sequence: CASSATAYIETQYF.